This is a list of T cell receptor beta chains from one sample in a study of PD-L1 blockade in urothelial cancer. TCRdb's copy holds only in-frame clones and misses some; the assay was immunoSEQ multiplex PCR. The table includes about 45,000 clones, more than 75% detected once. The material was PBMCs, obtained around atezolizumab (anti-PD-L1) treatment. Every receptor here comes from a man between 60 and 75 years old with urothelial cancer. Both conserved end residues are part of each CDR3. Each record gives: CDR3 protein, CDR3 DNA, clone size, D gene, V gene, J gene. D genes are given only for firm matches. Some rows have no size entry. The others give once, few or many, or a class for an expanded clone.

CSVDSAAWGGVIQAQYF	TGCAGCGTTGATAGCGCAGCTTGGGGAGGCGTCATCCAGGCCCAGTACTTC	-	-	TRBV29-1	TRBJ2-5
CASSLRTGGGGELFF	TGCGCCAGCAGCTTACGGACAGGGGGCGGCGGGGAGCTGTTTTTT	-	TRBD1	TRBV5-1	TRBJ2-2
CASRSTGGGGTDTQYF	TGTGCCAGCAGAAGTACAGGGGGAGGAGGCACAGATACGCAGTATTTT	-	TRBD1	TRBV28	TRBJ2-3
CASSFGDYTDTQYF	TGTGCCAGCAGCTTCGGGGACTACACAGATACGCAGTATTTT	-	TRBD2	TRBV5-4	TRBJ2-3
CAISERTGPNEKLFF	TGTGCCATCAGTGAGCGGACAGGGCCTAATGAAAAACTGTTTTTT	-	TRBD1	TRBV10-3	TRBJ1-4
CASSTPGINSPLHF	TGTGCCAGCAGTACGCCAGGGATTAATTCACCCCTCCACTTT	-	-	TRBV2	TRBJ1-6
CASSQGRAVAKLFF	TGTGCCAGCAGCCAAGGCAGGGCAGTTGCAAAACTGTTTTTT	-	-	TRBV14	TRBJ1-4
CASSGQGGTEAFF	TGTGCCAGCTCCGGACAGGGAGGCACTGAAGCTTTCTTT	-	TRBD1	TRBV2	TRBJ1-1
CAGGTGVTEAFF	TGTGCGGGAGGGACAGGGGTTACTGAAGCTTTCTTT	-	TRBD1	TRBV6-6	TRBJ1-1
CASSEILSYQETQYF	TGTGCCAGCAGTGAAATCCTCTCGTACCAAGAGACCCAGTACTTC	-	-	TRBV2	TRBJ2-5
CASSFGQAQETQYF	TGTGCCAGCAGCTTTGGTCAGGCCCAAGAGACCCAGTACTTC	-	-	TRBV7-9	TRBJ2-5
CASRLTGGGETQYF	TGTGCCAGCCGACTAACAGGGGGCGGAGAGACCCAGTACTTC	-	TRBD1	TRBV19	TRBJ2-5
CASSKRGSSRDTDTQYF	TGCGCCAGCAGCAAAAGAGGTTCCTCCAGGGATACAGATACGCAGTATTTT	-	-	TRBV5-1	TRBJ2-3
CASSRISSYNEQFF	TGTGCCAGCAGCCGTATATCCTCCTACAATGAGCAGTTCTTC	-	-	TRBV28	TRBJ2-1
CASSEGLAGEQETQYF	TGCGCCAGCAGTGAGGGACTAGCGGGAGAGCAAGAGACCCAGTACTTC	once	TRBD2	TRBV10-1	TRBJ2-5
CASSATSGSGETQYF	TGCGCCAGCAGCGCCACTAGCGGGAGTGGAGAGACCCAGTACTTC	-	TRBD2	TRBV5-1	TRBJ2-5
CASSSTRSYNSPLHF	TGTGCCAGCAGTTCGACTCGCTCCTATAATTCACCCCTCCACTTT	few	-	TRBV6-5	TRBJ1-6
CAGNGQGGTEAFF	TGTGCCGGCAACGGACAGGGGGGAACTGAAGCTTTCTTT	-	TRBD1	TRBV2	TRBJ1-1
CASSLGGQFYEQYF	TGTGCCAGCAGCTTAGGGGGACAGTTCTACGAGCAGTACTTC	-	TRBD1	TRBV7-9	TRBJ2-7
CASSWGREQFF	TGTGCCAGCAGTTGGGGGCGTGAGCAGTTCTTC	-	-	TRBV6-5	TRBJ2-1
CASSVGGTGSYEQYF	TGTGCCAGCAGTGTCGGTGGGACAGGCTCCTACGAGCAGTACTTC	-	TRBD1	TRBV27	TRBJ2-7
CASSLIKENTIYF	TGTGCCAGCAGCTTAATAAAGGAGAACACCATATATTTT	-	-	TRBV7-2	TRBJ1-3
CASSLQGISTDTQYF	TGCGCCAGCAGCTTGCAGGGGATCAGCACAGATACGCAGTATTTT	-	-	TRBV5-1	TRBJ2-3
CASSPNRGLSYEQYF	TGTGCCAGCAGCCCCAACAGGGGCCTCTCCTACGAGCAGTACTTC	-	TRBD1	TRBV7-8	TRBJ2-7
CASSQDRDRANTGELFF	TGCGCCAGCAGCCAAGATCGAGACAGGGCAAACACCGGGGAGCTGTTTTTT	once	TRBD1	TRBV4-1	TRBJ2-2
CASRATGTGGSGYTF	TGTGCCAGCAGGGCCACCGGGACAGGGGGCAGTGGCTACACCTTC	-	TRBD1	TRBV28	TRBJ1-2
CASSATGVGNSPLHF	TGTGCCAGCAGTGCGACAGGGGTGGGGAATTCACCCCTCCACTTT	-	TRBD1	TRBV6-1	TRBJ1-6
CSVRVTGGEQYF	TGCAGCGTCCGGGTAACCGGGGGCGAGCAGTACTTC	-	-	TRBV29-1	TRBJ2-7
CASSLAGGVNSPLHF	TGTGCCAGCAGCTTAGCGGGCGGGGTTAATTCACCCCTCCACTTT	-	-	TRBV5-4	TRBJ1-6
CASSHFKGARAEAFF	TGTGCCAGCTCGCATTTCAAGGGGGCGCGGGCTGAAGCTTTCTTT	few	TRBD1	TRBV6-5	TRBJ1-1
CASSLDRSGNEQYF	TGTGCCAGCAGCTTAGATCGGTCAGGGAACGAGCAGTACTTC	many	-	TRBV11-2	TRBJ2-7
CASSYSGNEKLFF	TGTGCCAGCAGTTACAGCGGGAATGAAAAACTGTTTTTT	once	-	TRBV6-5	TRBJ1-4
CASSPGQAPEKLFF	TGTGCCAGCAGCCCGGGACAAGCTCCCGAAAAACTGTTTTTT	once	-	TRBV28	TRBJ1-4
CASSPGLGMNTEAFF	TGTGCCAGCTCACCCGGACTTGGTATGAACACTGAAGCTTTCTTT	-	-	TRBV18	TRBJ1-1
CASSTIGTGTPYGYTF	TGTGCCAGCAGTACCATCGGGACAGGGACCCCTTATGGCTACACCTTC	once	TRBD1	TRBV28	TRBJ1-2
CASRRTNYGYTF	TGTGCCAGCAGGCGTACTAACTATGGCTACACCTTC	-	-	TRBV28	TRBJ1-2
CASSNPGTKTSNQPQHF	TGTGCCAGCAGTAACCCAGGGACAAAGACTAGCAATCAGCCCCAGCATTTT	-	-	TRBV28	TRBJ1-5
CASSLVTGSYGYTF	TGTGCCAGCAGCCTTGTCACAGGGTCCTATGGCTACACCTTC	-	-	TRBV5-6	TRBJ1-2
CASSSTAFPTNTEAFF	TGCGCCAGCTCATCCACAGCATTCCCAACGAACACTGAAGCTTTCTTT	once	-	TRBV10-1	TRBJ1-1
CASSPTGVNQPQHF	TGTGCCAGCAGTCCTACAGGAGTCAATCAGCCCCAGCATTTT	-	-	TRBV6-5	TRBJ1-5
CASTLTGSDEQYF	TGTGCCAGCACCCTCACAGGATCCGACGAGCAGTACTTC	-	-	TRBV2	TRBJ2-7